This T cell receptor beta chain came from a study of neurological immune-mediated disorders (dated by TCRdb to the late 2010s). Some background on the complete study: Peripheral blood TCR-beta repertoires from HTLV-I-associated myelopathy (HAM/TSP) patients, multiple sclerosis patients and healthy controls were compared by UMI-based sequencing. The approximately 98 TCR-beta libraries included longitudinal samples, technical triplicates and paired sorted CD4+ and CD8+ T-cell subsets alongside PBMC samples. Each longitudinal HAM/TSP and healthy donor was sampled at 3 time-points spaced at about 3-45 month intervals. The cohort included approximately 68 subjects: roughly 15 with HAM/TSP, around 34 with multiple sclerosis, and approximately 20 healthy controls. The paper's findings and limits, for the study overall: No identical CDR3 amino acid sequences were shared among expanded clones across subjects, suggesting private TCR-beta repertoires in all groups. The highest TCR clonal expansion was observed in HAM/TSP patients, whereas the lowest was observed in MS patients, even when compared with healthy controls.

What the time point label conveys for this sample: longitudinal time-point 3. Libraries from unsorted PBMCs were made from 2 million PBMCs kept in RNAlater at -80 degrees C until RNA extraction. Peripheral blood underwent Ficoll-Hypaque density gradient centrifugation to isolate PBMCs, which were then cryopreserved in liquid nitrogen. cDNA was synthesized by template-switch 5'RACE using a primer with a 10-nucleotide random unique molecular identifier that tagged each TCR transcript. Each sequencing run produced over 160 million TCR-beta sequences covering 15-18 subjects. Total RNA was extracted with the RNeasy kit. TCR-beta VDJ regions were amplified with primers for the TCR constant region and the 5'RACE anchor, using the KAPA Real-time Library Amplification kit. Sample indexes and Illumina adaptors were added in a first PCR, and a second PCR then increased library yield. After Ampure bead purification, the TCR product of roughly 650 bp was size-selected on a 2% E-gel SizeSelection system. Before pooling, libraries had their quality checked on a Bioanalyzer, their concentration measured with Qubit, and their quantity determined with the Kapa Library Quantification kit. Libraries were sequenced paired-end 2 x 150 bp on an Illumina HiSeq 2500. To increase sequence diversity, about 25-31% phiX was spiked into each library pool. The source study handled its data this way. Quality-filtered reads were processed with the UMI-based MiGEC pipeline, which removed over 80% of raw TCR sequences during error correction. VDJ genes were aligned to IMGT germline references, and each clonotype was defined by a unique CDR3 amino acid sequence together with V-J genes. Clonal expansion, Shannon diversity and CDR3 relatedness (CalcPairwiseDistances, ClusterSamples) were evaluated with VDJtools, and phylogenetic trees were built with CLCbio workbench. Using coefficient-of-variation modelling across technical triplicates, the study counted a clone as expanded if it had at least 8 unique UMIs. The public reads were run again by TCRdb, first through fastp at Q25 and then through MiXCR, and only productive beta chains were kept. Duplicate CDR3 protein sequences are folded into a single record with the most common DNA and genes. None of the V and J calls come from the authors' own analysis; TCRdb made them. The sample includes about 99,000 distinct CDR3 sequences, with approximately 10% observed a single time. The ten most abundant clones make up around 3.3% of the sample.

In regard to this clonotype: The antigen this receptor binds is unknown. One base away lies a much larger clone, so this may be a sequencing read error.

At the junction V is shortened by 8 bases and J by 14 bases, with 16 bases in between. The CDR3 numbers 11 residues from cysteine through phenylalanine. The CDR3 DNA has 33 bases and is translated from base 1. Sequencing was performed on PBMCs. The V and J genes are TRBV12-3 or TRBV12-4 and TRBJ2-1, with the D gene call left open. The origin of this receptor is a female donor with HTLV-1-associated myelopathy (HAM/TSP). Here is the DNA: TGTGCCAGCCCCAAGGCCGTAGAGGAGTTCTTC. It specifies CASPKAVEEFF.